These 13 T cell receptor beta chains were sequenced from one sample in a study of Tregs in tolerant kidney transplant recipients. Measured with immunoSEQ multiplex PCR; TCRdb has only the in-frame clones, and not every one. The sample consists of 15,000 to 17,000 clones, approximately 90% of them appearing once. Material: CD8+ T cells from blood. These receptors were obtained from a human donor in good health.

The chain joins TRBV6-6 to TRBJ2-7; D possibly matches TRBD1 or TRBD2 (5 bases each). From germline, CDR1 is MNHNY and CDR2 SVGAGI (reference sequence). The CDR3 contains 13 residues. The V end lost 6 bases, the J end lost 2 bases, and 11 bases lay between the germline ends. CDR3 nucleotides: TGTGCCAGCAGCCCCGGGGCGACCTACGAGCAGTACTTC. Translating gives CASSPGATYEQYF.

The J gene is TRBJ2-7, the V gene TRBV30; tentative D call: TRBD1 (5 bases). The germline CDR1 and CDR2 sequences are GTSNPN and SVGIG (reference sequence). The CDR3 sequence is 14 residues long. V lost 0 bases and J lost 2, with 11 bases in between. The CDR3 sequence: CAWSVSSGTYEQYF. CDR3 DNA: TGTGCCTGGAGTGTAAGTTCAGGGACCTACGAGCAGTACTTC.

This sequence joins TRBV4-3 and TRBJ2-1; possibly TRBD2 for D (6 bases). V was cut by 3 bases and J by 5 bases, with 11 bases left in between. The V gene's germline CDR1 is LGHNA and CDR2 YSLEER. There are 14 residues in the CDR3. CDR3 nucleotides: TGCGCCAGCAGCCACTACGGGGGTCACAATGAGCAGTTCTTC. It codes for CASSHYGGHNEQFF.

Here the CDR3 reads CASSSAEGGQETQYF. Here the CDR3 DNA reads TGCGCCAGCAGCTCCGCCGAGGGGGGTCAAGAGACCCAGTACTTC. The chain uses TRBV5-1 and TRBJ2-5, with D possibly being TRBD1 or TRBD2 (6 bases each). CDR1 SGHRS and CDR2 YFSETQ come from the germline V gene. The CDR3 spans 15 residues. Trimming stripped 3 bases from V and 2 bases from J, with 14 bases between.

This rearrangement joins TRBV27 to TRBJ2-7, with 7 bases lining up with TRBD1. CDR1 and CDR2 from the germline V gene are MNHEY and SMNVEV (reference sequence). The CDR3 is made up of 17 amino acids. Trimming removed 5 bases from V and 1 base from J; junction bases left unmatched: 14. CDR3 in DNA: TGTGCCAGCAGTCCCGGGACAGAGTTTAGAGGATCCTACGAGCAGTACTTC. Residues: CASSPGTEFRGSYEQYF.

The genes are TRBV29-1 and TRBJ2-7; D is undetermined. Deletions cut 0 bases from V and 3 bases from J, with 6 bases between. This CDR3 spans 12 amino acids. CDR1 and CDR2 (germline): SQVTM, ANQGSEA. CDR3 bases: TGCAGCGTTGAAGATTCGTTCTACGAGCAGTACTTC. Translated: CSVEDSFYEQYF.

The J gene is TRBJ1-3, the V gene TRBV6-5; D is undetermined. The CDR3 consists of 15 residues. Trimming stripped 6 bases from V and 2 bases from J, with 14 bases between. CDR1 and CDR2 (germline): MNHEY, SVGAGI. This CDR3 reads CASSLQNITGNTIYF. The CDR3 bases are TGTGCCAGCAGCCTACAGAATATCACTGGAAACACCATATATTTT.

Here the CDR3 reads CATSRRGRNTEAFF. CDR3 DNA: TGTGCCACCAGCAGGCGAGGGAGGAACACTGAAGCTTTCTTT. The V call is TRBV15, the J call TRBJ1-1; no firm D call. CDR1 and CDR2 from the germline V gene are LNHNV and YYDKDF (reference sequence). V was cut by 3 bases and J by 1 base, with 9 bases left in between. The CDR3 loop spans 14 amino acids.

This rearrangement joins TRBV5-1 to TRBJ2-3, with D possibly matching TRBD1 (5 bases). The ends were cut back, 2 bases at V and 3 bases at J, with 13 bases in the middle. This CDR3 comprises 15 residues. Germline V gene sequence: CDR1 SGHRS, CDR2 YFSETQ. This CDR3 reads CASSFRTRITDTQYF. The CDR3 bases are TGCGCCAGCAGCTTTAGGACACGGATAACAGATACGCAGTATTTT.

The chain recombines TRBV4-3 with TRBJ2-3; 8 nucleotides agree with TRBD2. V lost 1 base to trimming and J lost 7 bases; unmatched junction nucleotides: 7. The CDR3 length is 15 residues. From germline, CDR1 is LGHNA and CDR2 YSLEER. The CDR3 coding sequence is TGCGCCAGCAGCCAAGGTATCGGACTAGCCTATACGCAGTATTTT. Protein sequence: CASSQGIGLAYTQYF.

This clone was counted a single time. V and J are TRBV27 and TRBJ2-7; TRBD1 agrees at 9 bases. Trimming took 3 bases from V and 4 from J; bases not matched to a gene: 7. CDR1 is MNHEY and CDR2 is SMNVEV in the germline V gene (reference sequence). This CDR3 comprises 15 residues. CDR3 coding DNA: TGTGCCAGCAGTTTCGGGGGACAGGGCTGGTACGAGCAGTACTTC. This translates into CASSFGGQGWYEQYF.

The chain couples TRBV7-9 to TRBJ2-3, with D unresolved. Germline V gene data show CDR1 as SEHNR and CDR2 as FQNEAQ (reference sequence). The CDR3 is made up of 12 amino acids. V dropped 5 bases and J dropped 7 bases, with 10 bases sitting between them. The CDR3 DNA sequence: TGTGCCAGCAGCCTAGGTCAAAATACGCAGTATTTT. Its protein is CASSLGQNTQYF.

The CDR3 DNA reads as TGTGCCAGCAGCTTGTTGACCGTCTTTAATGAAAAACTGTTTTTT. This codes for CASSLLTVFNEKLFF. The chain joins TRBV5-6 to TRBJ1-4; D is unresolved. Germline V CDR1 and CDR2: SGHDT, YYEEEE. The V end lost 1 base, the J end lost 4 bases, and 11 bases lay between the germline ends. The CDR3 runs 15 residues.